These T cell receptor beta chains were read from a single sample in a study of cytomegalovirus exposure and HLA in healthy donors. The table came from immunoSEQ multiplex PCR; TCRdb's copy has only in-frame clones and leaves some out. The sample carries roughly 200,000 clones, around 73% recorded once. Sequencing was carried out using PBMCs. Source of these receptors: a woman in her twenties or thirties in good health and CMV-seropositive. CDR3s include the opening cysteine and the closing phenylalanine or tryptophan. D genes are given only for firm matches. Size is omitted from some rows. Given values are once, few, many or a class for expanded clones.

D: .
size: .
J: TRBJ1-2
V: TRBV18
CDR3: CASSPSSGEYGYTF
DNA: TGTGCCAGCTCACCATCCAGCGGGGAGTATGGCTACACCTTC

D: .
size: .
J: TRBJ2-3
V: TRBV9
CDR3: CASSELDTQYF
DNA: TGTGCCAGCAGCGAGCTGGATACGCAGTATTTT

D: TRBD1
size: .
J: TRBJ1-1
V: TRBV5-1
CDR3: CASRLGQTYTEAFF
DNA: TGCGCCAGCAGACTGGGACAGACGTACACTGAAGCTTTCTTT

D: .
size: once
J: TRBJ1-2
V: TRBV9
CDR3: CASSFQGNDGYTF
DNA: TGTGCCAGCAGCTTTCAGGGTAACGATGGCTACACCTTC

D: TRBD1
size: few
J: TRBJ1-1
V: TRBV6-5
CDR3: CASSRRDRNTEAFF
DNA: TGTGCCAGCAGTAGAAGGGACAGGAACACTGAAGCTTTCTTT

D: TRBD1
size: .
J: TRBJ1-5
V: TRBV4-1
CDR3: CASSQDSAGGSQPQHF
DNA: TGCGCCAGCAGCCAAGATTCGGCAGGGGGCTCTCAGCCCCAGCATTTT

D: .
size: .
J: TRBJ2-5
V: TRBV11-2
CDR3: CASSGLAQETQYF
DNA: TGTGCCAGCAGTGGACTCGCCCAAGAGACCCAGTACTTC

D: TRBD2
size: .
J: TRBJ2-1
V: TRBV9
CDR3: CASSVGGSGGYNEQFF
DNA: TGTGCCAGCAGCGTAGGAGGTAGCGGGGGTTACAATGAGCAGTTCTTC

D: TRBD2
size: .
J: TRBJ2-1
V: TRBV5-1
CDR3: CASQAGPSYNEQFF
DNA: TGCGCCAGCCAAGCGGGGCCCTCCTACAATGAGCAGTTCTTC

D: .
size: .
J: TRBJ2-7
V: TRBV28
CDR3: CASSPGGRARDEQYF
DNA: TGTGCCAGCAGTCCAGGTGGGCGGGCCCGGGACGAGCAGTACTTC

D: .
size: few
J: TRBJ2-7
V: TRBV30
CDR3: CAWRGPGLGGASFYEQYF
DNA: TGTGCCTGGAGGGGGCCTGGACTTGGAGGGGCAAGTTTCTACGAGCAGTACTTC

D: .
size: .
J: TRBJ2-7
V: TRBV7-7
CDR3: CASSPQGFHEQYF
DNA: TGTGCCAGCAGCCCGCAGGGTTTCCACGAGCAGTACTTC

D: TRBD1
size: few
J: TRBJ1-4
V: TRBV5-4
CDR3: CASSRGTANEKLFF
DNA: TGTGCCAGCAGCCGAGGGACAGCTAATGAAAAACTGTTTTTT

D: .
size: .
J: TRBJ2-1
V: TRBV4-3
CDR3: CASSQAGVGSYNEQFF
DNA: TGCGCCAGCAGCCAAGCGGGGGTGGGCTCCTACAATGAGCAGTTCTTC

D: TRBD1
size: .
J: TRBJ2-7
V: TRBV7-2
CDR3: CASSRQGGYEQYF
DNA: TGTGCCAGCAGCCGACAGGGGGGTTACGAGCAGTACTTC

D: TRBD2
size: .
J: TRBJ2-1
V: TRBV15
CDR3: CATSRRGGDNEQFF
DNA: TGTGCCACCAGCCGGCGGGGGGGTGACAATGAGCAGTTCTTC

D: TRBD1
size: .
J: TRBJ1-3
V: TRBV5-1
CDR3: CASSSGTAGNTIYF
DNA: TGCGCCAGCAGCTCCGGGACAGCTGGAAACACCATATATTTT